This passage covers 30 T cell receptor beta chains from one sample sequenced in a study of PD-1 blockade in mismatch repair-deficient tumors. TCRdb's table, derived via immunoSEQ multiplex PCR, lists solely in-frame clones and lacks some. Of some 84,000 clones listed, over 70% were seen once; the top ten hold around 2.7%. The sequenced sample was peripheral blood, obtained 12 weeks after starting pembrolizumab. The receptors derive from an adult with mismatch repair-deficient cancer.

With regard to this clone: Within the sample, other DNA sequences also encode this same CDR3. The chain recombines TRBV19 with TRBJ2-2, with 9 bases identical to TRBD1. V shed 7 bases and J 4 bases; nucleotides not matched to a gene: 4. This CDR3 comprises 14 residues. Germline assignment: CDR1 LNHDA and CDR2 SQIVND (reference sequence). CDR3 loop: CASIRQGGTGELFF. DNA for the CDR3: TGTGCCAGTATCAGACAGGGGGGCACCGGGGAGCTGTTTTTT.

This chain links TRBV5-4 with TRBJ2-1; a possible D gene is TRBD2 (7 bases). The CDR3 runs 16 residues. V gave up 3 bases and J gave up 3 bases, with 16 bases separating them. Germline V CDR1 and CDR2: SGHNT, YYREEE (reference sequence). CDR3 nucleotides: TGTGCCAGCAGCTCCCGGGGGCTAGCGGTCTACAATGAGCAGTTCTTC. Translating gives CASSSRGLAVYNEQFF.

Of note for this clone: At one of its ends the junction is not consistent with the germline gene, which may arise from a read error. The J gene is TRBJ2-5, the V gene TRBV7-7, with TRBD2 matching 14 bases. Germline values: CDR1 SSHAT, CDR2 FNYEAQ (reference sequence). The CDR3 contains 16 residues. The CDR3 nucleotides are TGTGCTAGCAGCTTTGGGACTAGCGGGAGTATGCAGACCCAGTACTTC. Its translation: CASSFGTSGSMQTQYF.

This clone appeared a single time. The V and J genes are TRBV5-6 and TRBJ2-7; TRBD2 matches 10 bases. The CDR3 is 16 residues long. In germline, CDR1 is SGHDT, CDR2 YYEEEE. Trimming removed 0 bases from V and 4 bases from J; junction bases left unmatched: 7. The CDR3 nucleotides are TGTGCCAGCAGCTTGGTTGGGCTAGCGGGAGTATACGAGCAGTACTTC. Protein product: CASSLVGLAGVYEQYF.

The gene calls are TRBV7-3 and TRBJ2-2, with a possible D match to TRBD1 (5 bases). Germline V gene lookup returns CDR1 SGHTA and CDR2 FQGTGA. The V end was cut by 5 bases, the J end by 0 bases, with 13 bases between. The CDR3 spans 16 residues. The DNA for the CDR3 is TGTGCCAGCAGCCCCGGTGGGGCCGCGAACACCGGGGAGCTGTTTTTT. This translates into CASSPGGAANTGELFF.

The V call is TRBV9, the J call TRBJ1-3; 9 bases agree with TRBD1. Per germline, CDR1 SGDLS and CDR2 YYNGEE. V was clipped by 4 bases and J by 7 bases; unmatched bases: 15. CDR3 length equals 17 residues. In nucleotides, the CDR3 is TGTGCCAGCAGCCCCGGGAATCGGGACAGGGATCGGAACACCATATATTTT. This encodes CASSPGNRDRDRNTIYF.

This rearrangement joins TRBV5-1 to TRBJ2-7; D may be TRBD1 or TRBD2 (5 bases each). Trimming removed 3 bases from V and 7 bases from J, with 17 bases in between. The CDR3 consists of 14 residues. Germline V gene lookup returns CDR1 SGHRS and CDR2 YFSETQ. The CDR3 spells CASSSEGDVREQYF. As DNA, the CDR3 is TGCGCCAGCAGCTCCGAAGGGGACGTTCGGGAGCAGTACTTC. Supplemented by reference TRBV5-1 and TRBJ2-7, the full variable domain reads KAGVTQTPRYLIKTRGQQVTLSCSPISGHRSVSWYQQTPGQGLQFLFEYFSETQRNKGNFPGRFSGRQFSNSRSEMNVSTLELGDSALYLCASSSEGDVREQYFGPGTRLTVT.

The CDR3 nucleotides are TGCGCCAGCAGCCAAGAGGCGGCTCACGAGCAGTACTTC. Its translation: CASSQEAAHEQYF. The J gene is TRBJ2-7, the V gene TRBV4-3; D is unresolved. Trimming took off 0 bases at V and 5 bases at J, with 8 bases between the two ends. The CDR3 is 13 residues long. Germline V gene sequence: CDR1 LGHNA, CDR2 YSLEER.

This chain connects TRBV28 to TRBJ2-2, with D perhaps TRBD1 or TRBD2 (5 bases each). Germline V gene lookup returns CDR1 MDHEN and CDR2 SYDVKM. Trimming took off 7 bases at V and 6 bases at J, with 21 bases between the two ends. The CDR3 totals 16 residues. CDR3 nucleotides: TGTGCCAGCACCCTGGGTGGGGGAGTCTCCCCCGGGGAGCTGTTTTTT. This codes for CASTLGGGVSPGELFF.

J is TRBJ2-7 and V is TRBV29-1, with 8 bases identical to TRBD1. There are 14 residues in the CDR3. V shed 6 bases and J 6 bases; nucleotides not matched to a gene: 13. The germline CDR1 and CDR2 sequences are SQVTM and ANQGSEA. The CDR3 DNA sequence: TGCAGCGTCGAACAAACGGGGACAGGTGGCGAGCAGTACTTC. Its protein is CSVEQTGTGGEQYF.

The chain has TRBV5-1 and TRBJ2-4; 8 bases match TRBD1. The CDR3 is made up of 14 amino acids. The V gene end was trimmed by 0 bases and the J gene end by 7 bases; junction bases not matched to a gene: 3. CDR1 is SGHRS and CDR2 is YFSETQ in the germline V gene. Here the CDR3 reads CASSLEQGANIQYF. DNA of the CDR3: TGCGCCAGCAGCTTGGAGCAGGGGGCGAACATTCAGTACTTC.

V and J are TRBV7-9 and TRBJ1-5; D ambiguous. V lost 5 bases and J 5 bases, leaving 10 bases between the germline ends. The CDR3 runs 13 residues. CDR1 and CDR2 from the germline V gene are SEHNR and FQNEAQ (reference sequence). The CDR3 DNA follows: TGTGCCAGCAGCCCCGATGGGTATCAGCCCCAGCATTTT. Amino acid sequence: CASSPDGYQPQHF. Filled out from reference TRBV7-9 and TRBJ1-5, the complete variable domain reads DTGVSQNPRHKITKRGQNVTFRCDPISEHNRLYWYRQTLGQGPEFLTYFQNEAQLEKSRLLSDRFSAERPKGSFSTLEIQRTEQGDSAMYLCASSPDGYQPQHFGDGTRLSIL.

The rearrangement joins TRBV4-3 to TRBJ2-7; maybe TRBD2 (6 bases). With 0 bases removed from V and 4 bases from J, the gap between germline ends came to 13 bases. Germline V gene data show CDR1 as LGHNA and CDR2 as YSLEER. The CDR3 runs 15 residues. CDR3 region: CASSQEEGVQYEQYF. The CDR3 DNA follows: TGCGCCAGCAGCCAAGAGGAGGGAGTGCAATACGAGCAGTACTTC.

The rearrangement links TRBV15 to TRBJ2-1; tentatively, D is TRBD2 (6 bases). CDR3 length: 17 amino acids. V gave up 3 bases and J gave up 3 bases, with 18 bases separating them. Germline CDR1 is LNHNV and CDR2 is YYDKDF (reference sequence). The CDR3 nucleotides read TGTGCCACCAGCAGTGCCCTCTTAGCGGCGGGCTACAATGAGCAGTTCTTC. It is translated as CATSSALLAAGYNEQFF. Full variable domain (rest looked up from reference TRBV15 and TRBJ2-1): DAMVIQNPRYQVTQFGKPVTLSCSQTLNHNVMYWYQQKSSQAPKLLFHYYDKDFNNEADTPDNFQSRRPNTSFCFLDIRSPGLGDTAMYLCATSSALLAAGYNEQFFGPGTRLTVL.

Here the CDR3 DNA reads TGTGCCAGCAGAGCGGACAGGGGAGTTAACACTGAAGCTTTCTTT. Amino acids: CASRADRGVNTEAFF. The V and J genes are TRBV2 and TRBJ1-1; 9 positions match TRBD1. CDR1 is SNHLY, CDR2 FYNNEI, per germline. V shed 6 bases and J 2 bases; nucleotides not matched to a gene: 7. This CDR3 is 15 amino acids long.

The chain employs TRBV4-3 and TRBJ2-5, with 8 bases that match TRBD1. There are 15 residues in the CDR3. Germline CDR1 is LGHNA and CDR2 is YSLEER. V shed 2 bases, J shed 5 bases, and the junction held 7 bases outside the gene matches. The CDR3 DNA reads TGCGCCAGCAGCCAACTCCCTAACAGGGGGGAGACCCAGTACTTC. It encodes CASSQLPNRGETQYF.

This clone occurred once. The chain links TRBV7-9 to TRBJ1-6; 8 nucleotides agree with TRBD1. This CDR3 comprises 18 residues. Germline CDR1 and CDR2: SEHNR and FQNEAQ (reference sequence). Germline trimming cut 5 bases from V and 3 bases from J; bases unmatched to any gene: 12. CDR3 region: CASSPTIRDRFYNSPLHF. The CDR3 bases are TGTGCCAGCAGCCCAACCATCCGGGACAGGTTCTATAATTCACCCCTCCACTTT. The full variable domain, with the rest looked up from reference TRBV7-9 and TRBJ1-6, is DTGVSQNPRHKITKRGQNVTFRCDPISEHNRLYWYRQTLGQGPEFLTYFQNEAQLEKSRLLSDRFSAERPKGSFSTLEIQRTEQGDSAMYLCASSPTIRDRFYNSPLHFGNGTRLTVT.

The chain is built from TRBV10-3 and TRBJ2-3, with 13 bases fitting TRBD2. The CDR3 totals 17 residues. The V gene's germline CDR1 is ENHRY and CDR2 SYGVKD. Trimming took 2 bases from V and 2 from J; bases not matched to a gene: 4. The CDR3 sequence is CAISERGTSGNTDTQYF. CDR3 nucleotides: TGTGCCATCAGTGAGAGGGGGACTAGCGGGAACACAGATACGCAGTATTTT.

This clone was seen a few times. The chain couples TRBV7-9 to TRBJ1-5; D may be TRBD1 (5 bases). V was trimmed by 4 bases and J by 3 bases, leaving 16 bases between them. CDR1 is SEHNR, CDR2 FQNEAQ, per germline (reference sequence). The CDR3 length is 16 residues. CDR3 amino acids: CASSSSPGPHNQPQHF. CDR3 coding DNA: TGTGCCAGCAGCTCAAGCCCGGGACCGCACAATCAGCCCCAGCATTTT.

The chain carries TRBV5-1 and TRBJ1-4; 9 bases are shared with TRBD1. V shed 2 bases and J 7 bases; nucleotides not matched to a gene: 6. CDR1 is SGHRS and CDR2 is YFSETQ in the germline V gene. This CDR3 has 15 residues. The CDR3 bases are TGCGCCAGCAGCTTTTTTGGGACAGGGAGTGAAAAACTGTTTTTT. As protein: CASSFFGTGSEKLFF.

The chain carries TRBV7-2 and TRBJ1-5; a weak D match, TRBD1 (5 bases). The germline V gene encodes CDR1 SGHTA and CDR2 FQGNSA. V was clipped by 3 bases and J by 2 bases, with 11 bases between them. There are 15 residues in the CDR3. The CDR3, as DNA: TGTGCCAGCAGCTTGCTTTCGGGGGGCAATCAGCCCCAGCATTTT. Encoded protein: CASSLLSGGNQPQHF.

The genes are TRBV2 and TRBJ1-5; weak D call: TRBD1 (6 bases). V was shortened by 7 bases and J by 5 bases, with 12 bases between the two germline ends. CDR1 is SNHLY, CDR2 FYNNEI, per germline. CDR3 length: 13 residues. This CDR3 reads CASTFYRDQPQHF. The CDR3 DNA reads as TGTGCCAGCACCTTCTACAGGGATCAGCCCCAGCATTTT. Looking up the rest from reference TRBV2 and TRBJ1-5 gives the full variable domain: EPEVTQTPSHQVTQMGQEVILRCVPISNHLYFYWYRQILGQKVEFLVSFYNNEISEKSEIFDDQFSVERPDGSNFTLKIRSTKLEDSAMYFCASTFYRDQPQHFGDGTRLSIL.

The chain recombines TRBV30 with TRBJ2-3, with D uncertain. The V gene lost 1 base and the J gene lost 11 bases, with 13 bases spanning the gap. CDR3 length: 12 amino acids. The V gene's germline CDR1 is GTSNPN and CDR2 SVGIG (reference sequence). This CDR3 reads CAWSDKQRQQYF. CDR3 DNA sequence: TGTGCCTGGAGTGATAAACAGCGCCAGCAGTATTTT.

The rearrangement links TRBV6-1 to TRBJ2-7; TRBD2 matches at 12 bases. V shed 8 bases, J shed 3 bases, and the junction held 5 bases outside the gene matches. Germline CDR1 reads MNHNS; CDR2 reads SASEGT. This CDR3 is built from 14 residues. The CDR3 coding sequence is TGTGCCAGCTGGACTAGCGGGGCCCTCTACGAGCAGTACTTC. It translates to CASWTSGALYEQYF.

The genes are TRBV5-1 and TRBJ2-1; 9 nucleotides align to TRBD2. V gave up 0 bases and J gave up 5 bases; unmatched junction bases: 6. CDR1 and CDR2 from the germline V gene are SGHRS and YFSETQ. The CDR3 is 16 residues long. For the CDR3, the DNA is TGCGCCAGCAGCTTGGCCGGGACTAGCCTCAACAATGAGCAGTTCTTC. Protein: CASSLAGTSLNNEQFF. The entire variable domain, with the rest obtained from reference TRBV5-1 and TRBJ2-1, is as follows: KAGVTQTPRYLIKTRGQQVTLSCSPISGHRSVSWYQQTPGQGLQFLFEYFSETQRNKGNFPGRFSGRQFSNSRSEMNVSTLELGDSALYLCASSLAGTSLNNEQFFGPGTRLTVL.

J is TRBJ1-2 and V is TRBV15; tentative D call: TRBD1 (5 bases). The V end lost 5 bases, the J end lost 8 bases, and 12 bases lay between the germline ends. CDR3 length: 12 amino acids. The germline V gene has CDR1 LNHNV and CDR2 YYDKDF (reference sequence). CDR3 sequence reads: CATSERGVGYTF. The DNA for the CDR3 is TGTGCCACCAGCGAGCGGGGCGTCGGCTACACCTTC.

This chain joins TRBV15 and TRBJ2-5, with D unresolved. This CDR3 contains 15 residues. The germline V gene has CDR1 LNHNV and CDR2 YYDKDF (reference sequence). Trimming took off 0 bases at V and 2 bases at J, with 10 bases between the two ends. The CDR3 DNA reads TGTGCCACCAGCAGAGACCCGGGCCTGCAAGAGACCCAGTACTTC. Protein: CATSRDPGLQETQYF.

The chain combines TRBV6-5 with TRBJ1-1, with a tentative D call TRBD1 (5 bases). The germline gives CDR1 MNHEY, CDR2 SVGAGI. The CDR3 sequence is 15 residues long. The V end lost 6 bases, the J end lost 3 bases, and 17 bases lay between the germline ends. The CDR3, as DNA: TGTGCCAGCAGACGCTTCATGCAACAGGACACTGAAGCTTTCTTT. It is translated as CASRRFMQQDTEAFF.

The CDR3 bases are TGTGCCAGCAGCCTCACGGGGATTACTGAAGCTTTCTTT. It codes for CASSLTGITEAFF. The rearrangement links TRBV7-6 to TRBJ1-1; unclear D gene. V lost 5 bases and J 5 bases, leaving 12 bases between the germline ends. CDR3 length: 13 residues. The germline V gene has CDR1 SGHVS and CDR2 FNYEAQ.

This clone was seen only a few times. CDR3 sequence reads: CASSRDLEQFF. In DNA, the CDR3 is TGTGCCAGTAGTAGGGATTTAGAGCAGTTCTTC. This rearrangement joins TRBV19 to TRBJ2-1; D call uncertain. Germline CDR1 and CDR2: LNHDA and SQIVND (reference sequence). The CDR3 loop spans 11 amino acids. Trimming stripped 4 bases from V and 10 bases from J, with 8 bases between.